This TCR beta chain was recovered during a study of T cells after yellow fever vaccination. Worth noting for this clonotype: A read error may be the cause here, since a much bigger clone is one base away.

TCR cDNA, made by 5'RACE template switching, carried an added universal primer site and UMIs. TCRdb passed the 5' RACE reads through MiXCR, listing each CDR3 protein once. This table has more than 450,000 distinct CDR3 sequences, 20% to 25% appearing once. The specimen comprised PBMCs, sampled less than 25 days after the first yellow fever vaccination. The TCR originated in a man in his late teens or twenties who received the YFV17D yellow fever vaccine.

CDR3: CASTLGGPRTDTRYF. The CDR3 DNA follows: TGTGCCAGCACCTTGGGGGGGCCCCGCACAGATACGCGGTATTTT. The chain carries TRBV12-3 or TRBV12-4 and TRBJ2-3, with D tentatively TRBD2 (7 bases). CDR3 size: 15 residues.